The T cell receptor (beta chain) under discussion was sequenced for a study of blood T cells in healthy people across ages. Next came a second PCR, run for about 7 to 11 cycles, which used a sample-barcoded 5' primer along with a J-beta primer mix. TCRdb called the 5' RACE reads again in MiXCR, with one record for every CDR3 protein. The profile shows over a million distinct CDR3 sequences, 42% of them singletons. The CDR3 has 15 residues. Germline V gene lookup returns CDR1 DFQATT and CDR2 SNEGSKA (reference sequence). The junction had 9 bases not matched to a gene; V was cut back by 3 bases and J by 1 base.

The sequencing sample was made of blood. The V gene is TRBV20-1, the J gene TRBJ2-7, with 7 bases lining up with TRBD1. This clonotype was sampled from a woman aged 18-29 years in good health. The chain's CDR3 is CSASRGTDSSYEQYF. CDR3 sequence (DNA): TGCAGTGCTAGCCGTGGGACAGATAGTTCCTACGAGCAGTACTTC.